The clone carrying this T cell receptor (beta chain) was seen only a few times. Its antigen is unknown. Using immunoSEQ multiplex PCR, the repertoire was profiled, and TCRdb retains in-frame clones only, with some absent. The data contain about 160,000 clones, approximately 90% of them singletons. CDR1 is MDHEN and CDR2 is SYDVKM in the germline V gene. CDR3 length: 13 residues. V lost 2 bases and J 9 bases, leaving 11 bases between the germline ends. The data belong to a study of cytomegalovirus exposure and HLA in healthy donors. Findings of the study overall: Both high specificity and high sensitivity reportedly marked the classifier's diagnosis of cytomegalovirus status.

This chain connects TRBV28 to TRBJ1-5; no clear D gene. The sequence was obtained from a man younger than 35 in good health and CMV-seronegative. Material: PBMCs. CDR3 residues: CASSLLGYPPQHF. The CDR3 nucleotides read TGTGCCAGCAGTTTACTCGGGTACCCGCCCCAGCATTTT.